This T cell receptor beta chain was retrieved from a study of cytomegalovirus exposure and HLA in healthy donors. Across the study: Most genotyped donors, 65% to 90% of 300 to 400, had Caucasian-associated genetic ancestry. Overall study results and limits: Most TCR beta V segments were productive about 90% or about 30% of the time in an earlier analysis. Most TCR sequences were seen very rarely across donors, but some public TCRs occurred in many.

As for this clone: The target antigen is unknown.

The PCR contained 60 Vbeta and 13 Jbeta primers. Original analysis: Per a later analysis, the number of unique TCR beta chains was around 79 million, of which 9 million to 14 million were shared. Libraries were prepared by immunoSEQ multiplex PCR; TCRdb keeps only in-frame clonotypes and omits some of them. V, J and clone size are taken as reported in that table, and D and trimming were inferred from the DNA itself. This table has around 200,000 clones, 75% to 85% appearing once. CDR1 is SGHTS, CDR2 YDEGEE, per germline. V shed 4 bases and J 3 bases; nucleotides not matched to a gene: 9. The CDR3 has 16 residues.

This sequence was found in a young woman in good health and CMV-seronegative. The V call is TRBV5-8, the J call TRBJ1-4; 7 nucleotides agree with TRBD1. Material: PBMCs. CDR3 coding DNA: TGTGCCAGCAGCATGGAAGGGACAGCAGCTAATGAAAAACTGTTTTTT. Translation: CASSMEGTAANEKLFF. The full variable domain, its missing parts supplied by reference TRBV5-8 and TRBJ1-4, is EAGVTQSPTHLIKTRGQQATLRCSPISGHTSVYWYQQALGLGLQFLLWYDEGEERNRGNFPPRFSGRQFPNYSSELNVNALELEDSALYLCASSMEGTAANEKLFFGSGTQLSVL.